These T cell receptor beta chains were read from a single sample in a study of shared T cell receptors in the human thymus. TCRdb's table, derived via immunoSEQ multiplex PCR, lists solely in-frame clones and lacks some. This table holds around 340,000 clones, approximately 95% found once. The sample consisted of thymocytes. The source is a human donor. Each CDR3 is given with its conserved first and last residue. The order of the fields is J gene, V gene, D gene, clone size, CDR3 DNA, CDR3 protein. A D gene is named only where the DNA matches it firmly. The listing skips clone size in some rows; elsewhere it reads once, few, many or a size class.

j_call: TRBJ1-1; v_call: TRBV5-1; d_call: NA; clone_size: NA; cdr3_nt: TGCGCCAGCAGCGTCGAGGTGAACACTGAAGCTTTCTTT; cdr3_aa: CASSVEVNTEAFF
j_call: TRBJ2-1; v_call: TRBV7-6; d_call: TRBD2; clone_size: NA; cdr3_nt: TGTGCCAGCAGCTTACACTTCATCCCGGGACTAGATACGGGCGAGCAGTTCTTC; cdr3_aa: CASSLHFIPGLDTGEQFF
j_call: TRBJ2-7; v_call: TRBV29-1; d_call: TRBD1; clone_size: NA; cdr3_nt: TGCAGCGTTGCAGCCGGACAGGGGTCCTCCTACGAGCAGTACTTC; cdr3_aa: CSVAAGQGSSYEQYF
j_call: TRBJ1-5; v_call: TRBV19; d_call: TRBD1; clone_size: NA; cdr3_nt: TGTGCCAGTAGTATAGGCCAGGGGGAAGTACTAGGGACTATTGGCAATCAGCCCCAGCATTTT; cdr3_aa: CASSIGQGEVLGTIGNQPQHF
j_call: TRBJ2-7; v_call: TRBV6-5; d_call: NA; clone_size: NA; cdr3_nt: TGTGCCAGCAGTTACGAAAGGCCAGACAATTCCTACGAGCAGTACTTC; cdr3_aa: CASSYERPDNSYEQYF
j_call: TRBJ2-2; v_call: TRBV5-1; d_call: NA; clone_size: NA; cdr3_nt: TGCGCCAGCAGCTTGGACAGCGGGGAGCTGTTTTTT; cdr3_aa: CASSLDSGELFF
j_call: TRBJ2-7; v_call: TRBV9; d_call: NA; clone_size: NA; cdr3_nt: TGTGCCAGCAGCGGTAGTAGCCGGGACGGGGGAGCCTACGAGCAGTACTTC; cdr3_aa: CASSGSSRDGGAYEQYF
j_call: TRBJ2-7; v_call: TRBV6-1; d_call: TRBD1; clone_size: NA; cdr3_nt: TGTGCCAGCAGCCGGGACAGGGCCTACGAGCAGTACTTC; cdr3_aa: CASSRDRAYEQYF
j_call: TRBJ2-7; v_call: TRBV28; d_call: NA; clone_size: once; cdr3_nt: TGTGCCAGCAGTCCCTATGCGAAGAGGGGGAGCTACGAGCAGTACTTC; cdr3_aa: CASSPYAKRGSYEQYF
j_call: TRBJ2-1; v_call: TRBV4-1; d_call: NA; clone_size: NA; cdr3_nt: TGCGCCAGCAGCCAATACAGGCCTTCAAGCGCCTACAATGAGCAGTTCTTC; cdr3_aa: CASSQYRPSSAYNEQFF
j_call: TRBJ1-5; v_call: TRBV10-2; d_call: TRBD1; clone_size: NA; cdr3_nt: TGCGCCAGCGGGACAGGGGGACGCAATCAGCCCCAGCATTTT; cdr3_aa: CASGTGGRNQPQHF
j_call: TRBJ1-2; v_call: TRBV14; d_call: TRBD1; clone_size: NA; cdr3_nt: TGTGCCAGCAGCCGACGGGACAGGACTAACTATGGCTACACCTTC; cdr3_aa: CASSRRDRTNYGYTF
j_call: TRBJ2-7; v_call: TRBV7-6; d_call: TRBD1; clone_size: NA; cdr3_nt: TGTGCCAGCAGCTTAGGGACATTCGGGACAGGTCACCACGAGCAGTACTTC; cdr3_aa: CASSLGTFGTGHHEQYF
j_call: TRBJ2-2; v_call: TRBV28; d_call: NA; clone_size: NA; cdr3_nt: TGTGCCAGCACCCCTAGTTTAGGGAACACCGGGGAGCTGTTTTTT; cdr3_aa: CASTPSLGNTGELFF
j_call: TRBJ2-7; v_call: TRBV9; d_call: NA; clone_size: NA; cdr3_nt: TGTGCCAGCAGCGTAGACGGACAGCGGGGACCCTGGTACGAGCAGTACTTC; cdr3_aa: CASSVDGQRGPWYEQYF
j_call: TRBJ1-4; v_call: TRBV30; d_call: NA; clone_size: NA; cdr3_nt: TGTGCCTGGAGTGTATTCCGGGGAGCTAATGAAAAACTGTTTTTT; cdr3_aa: CAWSVFRGANEKLFF
j_call: TRBJ2-4; v_call: TRBV6-6; d_call: NA; clone_size: NA; cdr3_nt: TGTGCCAGCAGTTACTCTCCAGGGCCTAATGACATTCAGTACTTC; cdr3_aa: CASSYSPGPNDIQYF
j_call: TRBJ2-3; v_call: TRBV6-6; d_call: NA; clone_size: NA; cdr3_nt: TGTGCCAGCAGTCAGGGCTATCTCACAGATACGCAGTATTTT; cdr3_aa: CASSQGYLTDTQYF
j_call: TRBJ2-7; v_call: TRBV5-4; d_call: NA; clone_size: NA; cdr3_nt: TGTGCCAGCAGCTTGGGCGGGTTCTACGAGCAGTACTTC; cdr3_aa: CASSLGGFYEQYF
j_call: TRBJ2-6; v_call: TRBV27; d_call: TRBD1; clone_size: NA; cdr3_nt: TGTGCCAGCAGTTTAGGTCCGGGACAGGGCCCCTCTGGGGCCAACGTCCTGACTTTC; cdr3_aa: CASSLGPGQGPSGANVLTF
j_call: TRBJ2-3; v_call: TRBV4-1; d_call: NA; clone_size: NA; cdr3_nt: TGCGCCAGCAGCCCACCTCCCCCCGTGACCAGTGACACCAAGGGGTGCACAGATACGCAGTATTTT; cdr3_aa: CASSPPPPVTSDTKGCTDTQYF
j_call: TRBJ2-7; v_call: TRBV18; d_call: TRBD1; clone_size: NA; cdr3_nt: TGTGCCAGCTCACCCACCGGGACAGGGGCCTACGAGCAGTACTTC; cdr3_aa: CASSPTGTGAYEQYF
j_call: TRBJ2-3; v_call: TRBV28; d_call: TRBD2; clone_size: NA; cdr3_nt: TGTGCCAGCAGACCCACTAGCGGCAGACGACGCAGCGCAGATACGCAGTATTTT; cdr3_aa: CASRPTSGRRRSADTQYF
j_call: TRBJ1-1; v_call: TRBV6-5; d_call: NA; clone_size: NA; cdr3_nt: TGTGCCAGCAGTTGGCAGGGAGTTGCCGCTGAAGCTTTCTTT; cdr3_aa: CASSWQGVAAEAFF
j_call: TRBJ1-2; v_call: TRBV2; d_call: NA; clone_size: NA; cdr3_nt: TGTGCCACCGCGACAGACAACTATGGCTACACCTTC; cdr3_aa: CATATDNYGYTF
j_call: TRBJ2-1; v_call: TRBV9; d_call: NA; clone_size: NA; cdr3_nt: TGTGCCAGCAGCGGTCGTCAGTCCCGGGCCTACAATGAGCAGTTCTTC; cdr3_aa: CASSGRQSRAYNEQFF
j_call: TRBJ2-2; v_call: TRBV7-3; d_call: TRBD2; clone_size: NA; cdr3_nt: TGTGCCAGCAGCTTATATTTCCCCCGGACTAGCGGGGGAGTGAACACCGGGGAGCTGTTTTTT; cdr3_aa: CASSLYFPRTSGGVNTGELFF
j_call: TRBJ2-1; v_call: TRBV5-8; d_call: TRBD1; clone_size: NA; cdr3_nt: TGTGCCAGCAGCTCGGGACAGGGGGCTCGTAGTTCCTACAATGAGCAGTTCTTC; cdr3_aa: CASSSGQGARSSYNEQFF
j_call: TRBJ2-3; v_call: TRBV9; d_call: TRBD1; clone_size: NA; cdr3_nt: TGTGCCAGCAGCACGGGACAGGGTAGGATTACAGATACGCAGTATTTT; cdr3_aa: CASSTGQGRITDTQYF
j_call: TRBJ2-6; v_call: TRBV10-3; d_call: NA; clone_size: NA; cdr3_nt: TGTGCCATCACCTCTGACAGGTCTGGGGCCAACGTCCTGACTTTC; cdr3_aa: CAITSDRSGANVLTF
j_call: TRBJ2-7; v_call: TRBV6-6; d_call: NA; clone_size: NA; cdr3_nt: TGTGCCAGCAGCGACCCGGGAAGATTAAACGAGCAGTACTTC; cdr3_aa: CASSDPGRLNEQYF